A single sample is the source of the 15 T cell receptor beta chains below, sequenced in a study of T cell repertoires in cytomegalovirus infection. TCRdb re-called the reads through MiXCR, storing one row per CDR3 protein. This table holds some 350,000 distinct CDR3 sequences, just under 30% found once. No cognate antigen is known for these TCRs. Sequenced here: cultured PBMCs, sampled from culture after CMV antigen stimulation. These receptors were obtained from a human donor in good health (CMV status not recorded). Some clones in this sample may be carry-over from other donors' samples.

This CDR3 reads CASSALGQGGGNEQFF. The CDR3 DNA is TGTGCCAGCAGTGCCCTTGGGCAGGGGGGAGGCAATGAGCAGTTCTTC. V is TRBV12-3 or TRBV12-4 and J is TRBJ2-1; tentatively, D is TRBD1 (7 bases). Trimming removed 5 bases from V and 6 bases from J, with 20 bases in between. The CDR3 consists of 16 residues.

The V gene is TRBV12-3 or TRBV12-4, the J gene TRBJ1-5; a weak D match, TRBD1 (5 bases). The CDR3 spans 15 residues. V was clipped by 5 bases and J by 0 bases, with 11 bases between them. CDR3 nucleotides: TGTGCCAGCAGTCGACAGAGACTTAGCAATCAGCCCCAGCATTTT. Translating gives CASSRQRLSNQPQHF.

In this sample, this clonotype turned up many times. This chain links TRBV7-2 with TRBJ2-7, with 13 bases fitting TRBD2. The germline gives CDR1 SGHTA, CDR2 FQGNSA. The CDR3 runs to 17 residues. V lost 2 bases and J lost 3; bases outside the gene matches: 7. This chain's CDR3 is CASSLTSGRVGLYEQYF. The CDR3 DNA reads TGTGCCAGCAGCTTAACTAGCGGGAGGGTTGGTCTCTACGAGCAGTACTTC. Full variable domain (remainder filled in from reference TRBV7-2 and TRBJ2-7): GAGVSQSPSNKVTEKGKDVELRCDPISGHTALYWYRQSLGQGLEFLIYFQGNSAPDKSGLPSDRFSAERTGGSVSTLTIQRTQQEDSAVYLCASSLTSGRVGLYEQYFGPGTRLTVT.

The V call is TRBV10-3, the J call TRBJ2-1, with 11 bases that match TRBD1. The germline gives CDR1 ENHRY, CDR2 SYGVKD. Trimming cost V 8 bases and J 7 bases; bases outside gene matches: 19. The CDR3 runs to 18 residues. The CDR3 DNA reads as TGTGCCATCGGACCGGGACAGGGGGTTAGGGGTGCGGGAAATGAGCAGTTCTTC. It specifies CAIGPGQGVRGAGNEQFF.

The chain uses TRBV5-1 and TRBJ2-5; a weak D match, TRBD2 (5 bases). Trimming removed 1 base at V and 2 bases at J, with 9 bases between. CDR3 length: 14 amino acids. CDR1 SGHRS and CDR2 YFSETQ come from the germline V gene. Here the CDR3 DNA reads TGCGCCAGCAGCTTGTCCGGGATTCAAGAGACCCAGTACTTC. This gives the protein CASSLSGIQETQYF.

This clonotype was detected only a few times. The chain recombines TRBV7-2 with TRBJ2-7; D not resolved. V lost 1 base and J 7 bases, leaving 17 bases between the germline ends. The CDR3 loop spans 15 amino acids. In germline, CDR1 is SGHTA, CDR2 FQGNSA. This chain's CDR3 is CASSLGQAFLGEQYF. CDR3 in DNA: TGTGCCAGCAGCTTAGGGCAGGCCTTCCTTGGGGAGCAGTACTTC.

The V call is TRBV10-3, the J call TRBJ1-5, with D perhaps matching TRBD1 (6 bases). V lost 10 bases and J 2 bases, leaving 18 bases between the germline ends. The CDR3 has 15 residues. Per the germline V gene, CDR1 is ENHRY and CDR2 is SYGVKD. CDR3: CATWDRQVGNQPQHF. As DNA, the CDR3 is TGTGCCACGTGGGACCGACAGGTGGGCAATCAGCCCCAGCATTTT.

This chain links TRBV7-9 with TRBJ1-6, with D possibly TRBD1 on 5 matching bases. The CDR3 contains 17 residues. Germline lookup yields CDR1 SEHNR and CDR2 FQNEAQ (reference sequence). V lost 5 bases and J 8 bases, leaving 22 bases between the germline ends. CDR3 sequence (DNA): TGTGCCAGCAGCGCAATGCGCGGGGTAGCCAGGGATTCACCCCTCCACTTT. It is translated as CASSAMRGVARDSPLHF.

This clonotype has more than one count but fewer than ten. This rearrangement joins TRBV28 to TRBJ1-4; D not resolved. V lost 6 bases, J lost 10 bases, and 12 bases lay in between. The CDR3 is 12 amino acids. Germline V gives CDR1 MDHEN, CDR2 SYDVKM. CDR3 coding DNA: TGTGCCAGCAGCACCCCCCGGACAAAACTGTTTTTT. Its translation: CASSTPRTKLFF.

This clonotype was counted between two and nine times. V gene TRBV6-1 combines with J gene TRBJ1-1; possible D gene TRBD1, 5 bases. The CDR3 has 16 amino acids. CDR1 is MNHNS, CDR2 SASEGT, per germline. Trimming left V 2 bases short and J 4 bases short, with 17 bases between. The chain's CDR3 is CASSEQGWYEGTEAFF. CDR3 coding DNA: TGTGCCAGCAGTGAACAGGGCTGGTATGAAGGCACTGAAGCTTTCTTT.

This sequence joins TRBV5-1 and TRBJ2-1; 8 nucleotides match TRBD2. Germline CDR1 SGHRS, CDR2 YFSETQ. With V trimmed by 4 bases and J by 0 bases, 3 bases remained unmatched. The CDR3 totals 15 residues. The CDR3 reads CASSESGGSYNEQFF. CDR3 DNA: TGCGCCAGCAGCGAGAGCGGGGGCTCCTACAATGAGCAGTTCTTC.

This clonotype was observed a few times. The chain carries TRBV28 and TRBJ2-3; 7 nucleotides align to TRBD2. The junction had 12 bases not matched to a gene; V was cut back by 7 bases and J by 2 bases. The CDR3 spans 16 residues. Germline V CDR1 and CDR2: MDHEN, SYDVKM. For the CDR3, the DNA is TGTGCCAGCAAAGTCAGGCGGGAGAGGCCCACAGATACGCAGTATTTT. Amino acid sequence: CASKVRRERPTDTQYF.

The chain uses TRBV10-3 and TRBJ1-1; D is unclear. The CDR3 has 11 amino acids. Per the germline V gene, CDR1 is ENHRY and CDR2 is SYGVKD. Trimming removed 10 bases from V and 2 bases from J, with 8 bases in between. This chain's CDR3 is CATGLNTEAFF. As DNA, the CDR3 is TGTGCCACCGGTTTAAACACTGAAGCTTTCTTT.

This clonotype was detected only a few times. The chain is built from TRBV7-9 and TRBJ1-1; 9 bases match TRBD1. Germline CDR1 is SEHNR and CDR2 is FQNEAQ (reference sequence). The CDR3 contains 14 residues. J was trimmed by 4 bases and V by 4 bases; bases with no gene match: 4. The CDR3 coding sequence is TGTGCCAGCAGCTGGGGGGACAGGGCCACTGAAGCTTTCTTT. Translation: CASSWGDRATEAFF.

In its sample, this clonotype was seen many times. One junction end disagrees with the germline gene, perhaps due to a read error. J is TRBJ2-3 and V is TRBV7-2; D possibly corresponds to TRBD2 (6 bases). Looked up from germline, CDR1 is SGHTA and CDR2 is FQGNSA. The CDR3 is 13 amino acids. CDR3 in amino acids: CASSPTSSRRLDF. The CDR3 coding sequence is TGTGCCAGCAGCCCCACTAGCTCCCGTCGTTTGGATTTT.